Presented here are 13 T cell receptor beta chains from one specimen sequenced in a study of T cell repertoires and HLA-DP antigens. Antigens for these TCRs are unknown. Measured with immunoSEQ multiplex PCR; TCRdb has only the in-frame clones, and not every one. The sample includes tens of thousands of clones, roughly 77% seen only once; the top ten take 1.5% to 2%. The source material was CD4+ T cells from PBMCs. These receptor sequences come from a man aged 60 to 75 in good health and CMV-seronegative.

V and J are TRBV2 and TRBJ2-5; D possibly corresponds to TRBD1 (6 bases). V was shortened by 6 bases and J by 4 bases, with 21 bases between the two germline ends. The CDR3 has 16 amino acids. Germline V gene data show CDR1 as SNHLY and CDR2 as FYNNEI. CDR3 in DNA: TGTGCCAGCAGATACCGGGACAAGGCGGTGGGAGAGACCCAGTACTTC. It encodes CASRYRDKAVGETQYF. Full variable domain (rest looked up from reference TRBV2 and TRBJ2-5): EPEVTQTPSHQVTQMGQEVILRCVPISNHLYFYWYRQILGQKVEFLVSFYNNEISEKSEIFDDQFSVERPDGSNFTLKIRSTKLEDSAMYFCASRYRDKAVGETQYFGPGTRLLVL.

This chain uses TRBV6-1 with TRBJ2-1, with D tentatively TRBD1 (5 bases). Germline values: CDR1 MNHNS, CDR2 SASEGT. The length of the CDR3 is 17 residues. Deletions cut 4 bases from V and 0 bases from J, with 16 bases between. The CDR3 reads CASSGALRALSYNEQFF. CDR3 bases: TGTGCCAGCAGTGGGGCCCTCAGGGCACTCTCCTACAATGAGCAGTTCTTC.

The genes are TRBV5-8 and TRBJ1-6; D unresolved. Germline V gives CDR1 SGHTS, CDR2 YDEGEE. Trimming cost V 0 bases and J 9 bases, with 13 bases left between them. This CDR3 is 15 amino acids long. CDR3 loop: CASSLVSRWGSPLHF. As DNA, the CDR3 is TGTGCCAGCAGCTTGGTTTCACGGTGGGGTTCACCCCTCCACTTT.

The chain has TRBV2 and TRBJ2-1; 10 nucleotides agree with TRBD2. The CDR3 totals 14 residues. The V and J ends lost 3 bases and 9 bases, in that order; junction bases with no gene match: 5. CDR1 and CDR2 (germline): SNHLY, FYNNEI. Written as DNA, the CDR3 is TGTGCCAGCAGTGACCTAGCGGGAGCTACTGAGCAGTTCTTC. Translating gives CASSDLAGATEQFF.

V gene TRBV20-1 combines with J gene TRBJ2-7; no firm D call. The CDR3 sequence is 11 residues long. CDR1 is DFQATT and CDR2 is SNEGSKA in the germline V gene (reference sequence). Trimming shortened V by 3 bases and J by 1 base, and 4 bases separated the two germline ends. CDR3 in amino acids: CSASSSYEQYF. CDR3 sequence (DNA): TGCAGTGCTAGTTCTTCCTACGAGCAGTACTTC.

This chain uses TRBV7-2 with TRBJ2-2; D possibly uses TRBD1 or TRBD2 (5 bases each). The germline V gene encodes CDR1 SGHTA and CDR2 FQGNSA. There are 15 residues in the CDR3. Trimming took 1 base from V and 4 from J, leaving 10 bases between them. In DNA, the CDR3 is TGTGCCAGCAGCTTAGACGGGACGCTCACCGGGGAGCTGTTTTTT. Protein sequence: CASSLDGTLTGELFF. The full variable domain, in which reference TRBV7-2 and TRBJ2-2 provide the parts outside the CDR3, is GAGVSQSPSNKVTEKGKDVELRCDPISGHTALYWYRQSLGQGLEFLIYFQGNSAPDKSGLPSDRFSAERTGGSVSTLTIQRTQQEDSAVYLCASSLDGTLTGELFFGEGSRLTVL.

V usage is TRBV5-6 and J usage is TRBJ2-7; no firm D call. Looked up from germline, CDR1 is SGHDT and CDR2 is YYEEEE. V lost 0 bases to trimming and J lost 0 bases, with 7 bases between them. The CDR3 length is 14 residues. CDR3 bases: TGTGCCAGCAGCTTGGGAAGGTTCTCCTACGAGCAGTACGTC. Translation: CASSLGRFSYEQYV.

This clone was counted between two and nine times. This chain connects TRBV5-1 to TRBJ2-7; tentatively, D is TRBD1 (6 bases). Deletions cut 2 bases from V and 0 bases from J, with 12 bases between. Looked up from germline, CDR1 is SGHRS and CDR2 is YFSETQ. CDR3 length equals 15 residues. CDR3: CASSFAGTNSYEQYF. DNA for the CDR3: TGCGCCAGCAGCTTTGCAGGGACAAACTCCTACGAGCAGTACTTC.

This clone came up a few times. V and J are TRBV7-2 and TRBJ2-5, with D hard to call. V gave up 2 bases and J gave up 2 bases, with 12 bases separating them. Germline V gene data show CDR1 as SGHTA and CDR2 as FQGNSA. The CDR3 sequence is 15 residues long. CDR3 sequence: CASSLFGGRQETQYF. Here the CDR3 DNA reads TGTGCCAGCAGCTTATTTGGCGGTAGGCAAGAGACCCAGTACTTC.

The chain employs TRBV9 and TRBJ2-2; 9 nucleotides agree with TRBD1. Trimming removed 8 bases from V and 1 base from J; junction bases left unmatched: 3. Germline-derived CDR1 and CDR2 are SGDLS and YYNGEE. This CDR3 contains 14 residues. The CDR3 nucleotides are TGTGCCAGTGGGACAGGGATGAACACCGGGGAGCTGTTTTTT. Encoded protein: CASGTGMNTGELFF. Complete variable domain (other parts from reference TRBV9 and TRBJ2-2): DSGVTQTPKHLITATGQRVTLRCSPRSGDLSVYWYQQSLDQGLQFLIQYYNGEERAKGNILERFSAQQFPDLHSELNLSSLELGDSALYFCASGTGMNTGELFFGEGSRLTVL.

This chain connects TRBV19 to TRBJ2-2; 7 positions match TRBD1. This CDR3 is 15 amino acids long. Trimming removed 7 bases from V and 2 bases from J; junction bases left unmatched: 7. The V gene's germline CDR1 is LNHDA and CDR2 SQIVND (reference sequence). CDR3 nucleotides: TGTGCCAGTAACATCCGGGACAGAAACACCGGGGAGCTGTTTTTT. Amino acid sequence: CASNIRDRNTGELFF. Full variable domain (rest looked up from reference TRBV19 and TRBJ2-2): DGGITQSPKYLFRKEGQNVTLSCEQNLNHDAMYWYRQDPGQGLRLIYYSQIVNDFQKGDIAEGYSVSREKKESFPLTVTSAQKNPTAFYLCASNIRDRNTGELFFGEGSRLTVL.

The chain combines TRBV29-1 with TRBJ2-5; 7 nucleotides agree with TRBD1. The DNA end lines up better with TRBJ2-7; the J call may be wrong. This CDR3 comprises 14 residues. Germline CDR1 is SQVTM and CDR2 is ANQGSEA. In nucleotides, the CDR3 is TGCAGCGTTGAATACTCAGGGGGTTCCTACGAGCAGTACTTC. Its protein product is CSVEYSGGSYEQYF.

Comment on this clone: A read error may produce the germline difference seen at one junction end. The V call is TRBV6-1, the J call TRBJ1-1; TRBD1 might be the D (6 bases). CDR1 MNHNS and CDR2 SASEGT come from the germline V gene. The length of the CDR3 is 12 residues. The CDR3 loop is CASSEGVEDREF. CDR3 nucleotides: TGTGCCAGCAGTGAAGGGGTCGAGGACAGAGAATTT.